The 14 T cell receptor beta chains below were found in one sample sequenced in a study of blood T cell repertoires in COVID-19. Some clones are missing from TCRdb's copy, which holds only in-frame ones; the method was immunoSEQ multiplex PCR. The profile shows 200,000 to 300,000 clones, around four fifths of them singletons. The sequencing sample was made of peripheral blood. All receptors come from a woman aged 55-69 years with active or convalescent COVID-19.

The CDR3 loop is CAIGWTSGGLDTQYF. CDR3 bases: TGTGCCATCGGTTGGACTAGCGGGGGGTTAGATACGCAGTATTTT. The chain uses TRBV10-3 and TRBJ2-3; 14 bases are a match to TRBD2. After removal of 8 bases from V and 5 bases from J, the junction contained 6 bases not matched to a gene. Per the germline V gene, CDR1 is ENHRY and CDR2 is SYGVKD. This CDR3 is built from 15 residues.

V and J are TRBV5-1 and TRBJ2-3; 12 bases match TRBD2. Germline assignment: CDR1 SGHRS and CDR2 YFSETQ. V lost 5 bases and J lost 5; bases outside the gene matches: 9. This CDR3 region has 16 residues. The CDR3: CASRVLLAGGQDTQYF. The CDR3 nucleotides are TGCGCCAGCAGAGTTCTGCTAGCGGGAGGGCAAGATACGCAGTATTTT.

The CDR3 is CASGGANDGYTF. CDR3 DNA sequence: TGTGCCTCCGGGGGAGCCAACGATGGCTACACCTTC. The chain joins TRBV6-5 to TRBJ1-2; D may be TRBD1 (5 bases). This CDR3 comprises 12 residues. Trimming shortened V by 11 bases and J by 6 bases, and 16 bases separated the two germline ends. Germline V gene sequence: CDR1 MNHEY, CDR2 SVGAGI.

This clone was observed a few times. The chain carries TRBV2 and TRBJ1-2; no reliable D call. The CDR3 consists of 14 residues. Germline values: CDR1 SNHLY, CDR2 FYNNEI. Deletions cut 4 bases from V and 4 bases from J, with 13 bases between. CDR3 coding DNA: TGTGCCAGCAGTGGAGTCGCGGTTAGCTATGGCTACACCTTC. This codes for CASSGVAVSYGYTF. The variable domain in full, with the rest retrieved from reference TRBV2 and TRBJ1-2, is EPEVTQTPSHQVTQMGQEVILRCVPISNHLYFYWYRQILGQKVEFLVSFYNNEISEKSEIFDDQFSVERPDGSNFTLKIRSTKLEDSAMYFCASSGVAVSYGYTFGSGTRLTVV.

V is TRBV4-2 and J is TRBJ2-1; 8 bases fit TRBD2. There are 16 residues in the CDR3. Germline V gives CDR1 LGHNA, CDR2 YNFKEQ. J was trimmed by 8 bases and V by 5 bases; bases with no gene match: 14. The CDR3: CASSLRVRGGGDEQFF. The CDR3 nucleotides read TGTGCCAGCAGCTTAAGAGTCCGGGGGGGCGGTGATGAGCAGTTCTTC.

This clone has more than one count but fewer than ten. The rearrangement links TRBV14 to TRBJ1-5, with D maybe TRBD1 (6 bases). The germline V gene has CDR1 SGHDN and CDR2 FVKESK. This CDR3 comprises 13 residues. Trimming removed 10 bases at V and 7 bases at J, with 17 bases between. The CDR3 loop is CATLQGIGQPQHF. Written as DNA, the CDR3 is TGTGCCACACTCCAGGGGATCGGACAGCCCCAGCATTTT.

The chain employs TRBV28 and TRBJ1-5, with D possibly being TRBD1 (5 bases). V dropped 7 bases and J dropped 5 bases, with 15 bases sitting between them. Germline-derived CDR1 and CDR2 are MDHEN and SYDVKM. This CDR3 comprises 14 residues. CDR3 sequence reads: CASTSGTGYQPQHF. CDR3 coding DNA: TGTGCCAGCACCTCGGGGACTGGGTATCAGCCCCAGCATTTT.

This clone was picked up one time. The gene calls are TRBV4-2 and TRBJ2-2, with 12 positions matching TRBD1. After removal of 1 base from V and 5 bases from J, the junction contained 5 bases not matched to a gene. Germline V gene data show CDR1 as LGHNA and CDR2 as YNFKEQ. This CDR3 has 17 amino acids. The DNA for the CDR3 is TGTGCCAGCAGCCAAGCCGGGACAGGGGGCAGGACCGGGGAGCTGTTTTTT. Its protein is CASSQAGTGGRTGELFF.

This chain connects TRBV6-2 or TRBV6-3 to TRBJ2-1; 9 bases map to TRBD2. Germline assignment: CDR1 MNHEY and CDR2 SVGEGT. This CDR3 spans 16 amino acids. With V trimmed by 5 bases and J by 2 bases, 7 bases remained unmatched. In DNA, the CDR3 is TGTGCCAGCAGTGGGACGAGCGGGGGGACCTACAATGAGCAGTTCTTC. It specifies CASSGTSGGTYNEQFF.

This chain connects TRBV7-9 to TRBJ2-7; possibly TRBD1 for D (6 bases). Germline V gives CDR1 SEHNR, CDR2 FQNEAQ (reference sequence). The germline V and J ends were trimmed by 3 bases and 2 bases, with 14 bases remaining between them. The CDR3 is made up of 15 amino acids. The CDR3 sequence: CASSFGTQLPYEQYF. Here the CDR3 DNA reads TGTGCCAGCAGCTTCGGGACACAACTCCCCTACGAGCAGTACTTC.

This clone was counted a few times. This chain links TRBV6-1 with TRBJ1-5; TRBD1 matches 8 bases. The germline V gene has CDR1 MNHNS and CDR2 SASEGT. The CDR3 covers 17 residues. V dropped 4 bases and J dropped 0; count of bases not matched to a gene: 8. The DNA for the CDR3 is TGTGCCAGCAGTGCCCGTCCCGGGACAGGTAGCAATCAGCCCCAGCATTTT. This sequence encodes CASSARPGTGSNQPQHF.

A single count supports this clone. V and J are TRBV10-3 and TRBJ2-1; 10 positions agree with TRBD2. The CDR3 loop spans 16 amino acids. CDR1 ENHRY and CDR2 SYGVKD come from the germline V gene. The V segment lost 2 bases and the J segment 0 bases; nucleotides outside the gene matches: 1. The CDR3 DNA follows: TGTGCCATCAGTGAGGGACTAGCGGCCTCCTACAATGAGCAGTTCTTC. This sequence encodes CAISEGLAASYNEQFF.

This clone has only one observation. The V gene is TRBV4-2, the J gene TRBJ2-7; D not certain. The CDR3 runs 14 residues. The V end lost 0 bases, the J end lost 1 base, and 7 bases lay between the germline ends. CDR1 LGHNA and CDR2 YNFKEQ come from the germline V gene. The CDR3 DNA follows: TGTGCCAGCAGCCAAGAAGTGGCATCCTACGAGCAGTACTTC. Translated, it gives CASSQEVASYEQYF.

The gene calls are TRBV30 and TRBJ1-2; possible D gene TRBD1, 5 bases. CDR3 length equals 15 residues. Germline CDR1 GTSNPN, CDR2 SVGIG (reference sequence). With 3 bases removed from V and 4 bases from J, the gap between germline ends came to 18 bases. The DNA for the CDR3 is TGTGCCTGGAGCGCTACCGGGGGAGTTCCCTATGGCTACACCTTC. Protein sequence: CAWSATGGVPYGYTF.